This entry lists 32 T cell receptor beta chains sequenced from one sample in a study of neoadjuvant nivolumab and ipilimumab in lung cancer. Produced via immunoSEQ multiplex PCR; TCRdb's table is partial and in-frame only. The sample yields about 38,000 clones, 80% to 90% seen once. Sequenced material: peripheral blood, taken before neoadjuvant nivolumab, alone or with ipilimumab. These receptors were taken from an adult with non-small cell lung cancer.

The rearrangement uses TRBV6-1 and TRBJ2-1; D is unresolved. CDR1 MNHNS and CDR2 SASEGT come from the germline V gene. The CDR3 spans 13 residues. Trimming stripped 2 bases from V and 4 bases from J, with 6 bases between. The CDR3 loop reads CASSEMLYNEQFF. The CDR3 nucleotides are TGTGCCAGCAGTGAAATGTTGTACAATGAGCAGTTCTTC.

The rearrangement links TRBV27 to TRBJ1-1; TRBD1 aligns across 9 bases. V was pared by 8 bases and J by 6 bases, with 7 bases of the junction left unmatched. CDR1 MNHEY and CDR2 SMNVEV come from the germline V gene (reference sequence). The CDR3 totals 13 residues. CDR3: CASAKQGASEAFF. The CDR3 nucleotides are TGTGCCAGCGCGAAACAGGGGGCATCTGAAGCTTTCTTT.

The V call is TRBV9, the J call TRBJ2-1; 11 bases are shared with TRBD1. Looked up from germline, CDR1 is SGDLS and CDR2 is YYNGEE. CDR3 length: 18 amino acids. J gave up 2 bases and V 4 bases, and 11 bases lay outside the gene matches. The CDR3 nucleotides are TGTGCCAGCAGCAAAAATTCTGGACAGGGGGCCGCCTACAATGAGCAGTTCTTC. Translation gives CASSKNSGQGAAYNEQFF.

The CDR3 sequence is CASSFNSMGYGYTF. For the CDR3, the DNA is TGTGCCAGCAGCTTTAACAGCATGGGCTATGGCTACACCTTC. This rearrangement joins TRBV7-2 to TRBJ1-2; D uncertain. In germline, CDR1 is SGHTA, CDR2 FQGNSA. The CDR3 is made up of 14 amino acids. V was shortened by 3 bases and J by 4 bases, with 12 bases between the two germline ends. Using reference TRBV7-2 and TRBJ1-2 for the parts outside the CDR3, the full variable domain is GAGVSQSPSNKVTEKGKDVELRCDPISGHTALYWYRQSLGQGLEFLIYFQGNSAPDKSGLPSDRFSAERTGGSVSTLTIQRTQQEDSAVYLCASSFNSMGYGYTFGSGTRLTVV.

V and J are TRBV7-2 and TRBJ2-5; 7 bases map to TRBD2. The germline V gene has CDR1 SGHTA and CDR2 FQGNSA. The V and J ends lost 7 bases and 4 bases, in that order; junction bases with no gene match: 12. The CDR3 is made up of 15 amino acids. CDR3 protein: CASNTFGASGETQYF. The CDR3 DNA follows: TGTGCCAGCAACACATTCGGGGCTAGCGGAGAGACCCAGTACTTC.

The chain couples TRBV15 to TRBJ2-1; possible D gene TRBD2, 5 bases. The germline V gene encodes CDR1 LNHNV and CDR2 YYDKDF (reference sequence). This CDR3 is 18 amino acids long. Trimming removed 1 base at V and 4 bases at J, with 20 bases between. The CDR3 reads CATSRGTAELDPYNEQFF. CDR3 bases: TGTGCCACCAGCAGAGGAACGGCTGAACTAGATCCGTACAATGAGCAGTTCTTC.

The V call is TRBV18, the J call TRBJ2-7; the D is unclear. V shed 6 bases and J shed 6 bases, with 12 bases lying between them. The V gene's germline CDR1 is KGHSH and CDR2 LQKENI. The CDR3 totals 12 residues. CDR3 sequence reads: CASSDAVREQYF. CDR3 sequence (DNA): TGTGCCAGCTCTGACGCGGTGCGCGAGCAGTACTTC.

The genes are TRBV5-1 and TRBJ2-7; TRBD2 agrees at 9 bases. J was trimmed by 5 bases and V by 1 base; bases with no gene match: 4. Germline CDR1 is SGHRS and CDR2 is YFSETQ. The length of the CDR3 is 14 residues. DNA for the CDR3: TGCGCCAGCAGCTTGAGCGGGAGGACCCACGAGCAGTACTTC. Translation gives CASSLSGRTHEQYF.

By share, this clone counts as medium-sized. The chain combines TRBV27 with TRBJ2-3, with D possibly matching TRBD2 (5 bases). V was cut by 5 bases and J by 2 bases, with 17 bases left in between. The CDR3 length is 16 residues. The V gene's germline CDR1 is MNHEY and CDR2 SMNVEV (reference sequence). CDR3 loop: CASSPDVGVFTDTQYF. CDR3 nucleotide sequence: TGTGCCAGCAGTCCCGATGTGGGAGTCTTCACAGATACGCAGTATTTT.

The rearrangement joins TRBV7-2 to TRBJ1-1; the D is unclear. V lost 7 bases and J 0 bases, leaving 9 bases between the germline ends. Per germline, CDR1 SGHTA and CDR2 FQGNSA. This CDR3 has 13 amino acids. The CDR3 here is CASTPVLNTEAFF. The CDR3 DNA reads as TGTGCCAGCACCCCCGTTTTGAACACTGAAGCTTTCTTT.

This clone was seen once. J is TRBJ2-2 and V is TRBV14; 9 nucleotides align to TRBD2. CDR3 length equals 16 residues. The trim removed 1 base at V and 5 bases at J, leaving 5 bases unmatched. CDR1 and CDR2 (germline): SGHDN, FVKESK. The CDR3 nucleotides are TGTGCCAGCAGCCAAGTTAGCGGGAGTCGAACCGGGGAGCTGTTTTTT. It translates to CASSQVSGSRTGELFF.

The chain combines TRBV5-1 with TRBJ2-7, with D possibly matching TRBD1 (5 bases). Germline CDR1 SGHRS, CDR2 YFSETQ. CDR3 length equals 15 residues. V was cut by 4 bases and J by 2 bases, with 16 bases left in between. The CDR3, as DNA: TGCGCCAGCAGCGCACTCAGGGATGCCCCCTACGAGCAGTACTTC. Encoded protein: CASSALRDAPYEQYF.

The chain uses TRBV30 and TRBJ2-1, with 11 positions matching TRBD2. With V trimmed by 8 bases and J by 7 bases, 10 bases remained unmatched. Germline V gene lookup returns CDR1 GTSNPN and CDR2 SVGIG (reference sequence). This CDR3 contains 14 residues. The CDR3 sequence is CAGGVLAGGNEQFF. CDR3 nucleotides: TGTGCCGGGGGTGTTCTAGCGGGAGGTAATGAGCAGTTCTTC.

This clone appeared a single time. The chain couples TRBV11-3 to TRBJ1-1; TRBD1 is a possible D gene (5 bases). Trimming stripped 5 bases from V and 1 base from J, with 5 bases between. The CDR3 runs to 12 residues. Germline values: CDR1 SGHNT, CDR2 YENEEA. CDR3: CASSGGNTEAFF. DNA of the CDR3: TGTGCCAGCAGCGGGGGGAACACTGAAGCTTTCTTT. Using reference TRBV11-3 and TRBJ1-1 for the parts outside the CDR3, the full variable domain is EAGVVQSPRYKIIEKKQPVAFWCNPISGHNTLYWYLQNLGQGPELLIRYENEEAVDDSQLPKDRFSAERLKGVDSTLKIQPAELGDSAVYLCASSGGNTEAFFGQGTRLTVV.

The gene calls are TRBV7-9 and TRBJ2-3, with TRBD2 matching 8 bases. V shed 1 base and J 4 bases; nucleotides not matched to a gene: 7. This CDR3 is built from 16 residues. Germline V CDR1 and CDR2: SEHNR, FQNEAQ (reference sequence). This chain's CDR3 is CASSLGGSGKADTQYF. CDR3 DNA: TGTGCCAGCAGCTTAGGAGGTAGCGGGAAAGCAGATACGCAGTATTTT.

The rearrangement joins TRBV11-2 to TRBJ2-5, with 7 bases that match TRBD1. Germline-derived CDR1 and CDR2 are SGHAT and FQNNGV. Unmatched junction bases numbered 6, after V lost 3 bases and J lost 5 bases. The CDR3 totals 14 residues. Here the CDR3 reads CASSFQARGETQYF. CDR3 in DNA: TGTGCCAGCAGCTTCCAGGCCAGGGGGGAGACCCAGTACTTC.

The V and J genes are TRBV9 and TRBJ2-1; TRBD1 might be the D (6 bases). Germline CDR1 is SGDLS and CDR2 is YYNGEE. The germline V and J ends were trimmed by 4 bases and 9 bases, with 20 bases remaining between them. This CDR3 has 15 amino acids. CDR3 sequence (DNA): TGTGCCAGCAGCCCCGATGGGGGCAGCAGGGGTGAGCAGTTCTTC. Protein: CASSPDGGSRGEQFF.

This sequence joins TRBV5-8 and TRBJ2-2; 7 bases fit TRBD1. The length of the CDR3 is 14 residues. The V gene's germline CDR1 is SGHTS and CDR2 YDEGEE. The V gene end was trimmed by 3 bases and the J gene end by 6 bases; junction bases not matched to a gene: 5. CDR3 sequence (DNA): TGTGCCAGCAGCTATATGACAGGGTCCGGGGAGCTGTTTTTT. The encoded protein is CASSYMTGSGELFF.

This chain connects TRBV27 to TRBJ2-7; 7 bases fit TRBD2. V dropped 9 bases and J dropped 7; count of bases not matched to a gene: 9. Germline-derived CDR1 and CDR2 are MNHEY and SMNVEV (reference sequence). The CDR3 contains 12 residues. Here the CDR3 reads CASGLAGGEQYF. Here the CDR3 DNA reads TGTGCCAGTGGGTTGGCCGGGGGGGAGCAGTACTTC.

The gene calls are TRBV6-5 and TRBJ2-5; D not certain. V lost 8 bases to trimming and J lost 2 bases, with 12 bases between them. Germline lookup yields CDR1 MNHEY and CDR2 SVGAGI. The CDR3 loop spans 13 amino acids. The CDR3 region has the DNA TGTGCCAGCGAAGGGCGGAATCAAGAGACCCAGTACTTC. Its translation: CASEGRNQETQYF.

This clone was observed a single time. The V gene is TRBV15, the J gene TRBJ2-7; no reliable D call. Trimming pared 8 bases from V and 3 bases from J, leaving 14 bases between. The CDR3 extends over 13 amino acids. The germline V gene encodes CDR1 LNHNV and CDR2 YYDKDF (reference sequence). The CDR3 region is CATSVDVRYEQYF. In DNA form, the CDR3 reads TGTGCCACCTCCGTAGATGTCCGCTACGAGCAGTACTTC.

A single count supports this clone. The chain couples TRBV28 to TRBJ2-7; 11 bases line up with TRBD1. V was clipped by 6 bases and J by 7 bases; unmatched bases: 5. CDR1 MDHEN and CDR2 SYDVKM come from the germline V gene. CDR3 length: 13 residues. The CDR3 DNA sequence: TGTGCCAGCAGCTGGGACAGGGGGGGGGAGCAGTACTTC. The encoded protein is CASSWDRGGEQYF.

This clone was found a few times. The chain recombines TRBV30 with TRBJ2-5; D call uncertain. The germline gives CDR1 GTSNPN, CDR2 SVGIG (reference sequence). The V and J ends lost 0 bases and 7 bases respectively, with 9 bases between them. CDR3 size: 12 residues. For the CDR3, the DNA is TGTGCCTGGAGTGTACGGAAGCCGACCCAGTACTTC. This translates into CAWSVRKPTQYF. Supplemented by reference TRBV30 and TRBJ2-5, the full variable domain reads SQTIHQWPATLVQPVGSPLSLECTVEGTSNPNLYWYRQAAGRGLQLLFYSVGIGQISSEVPQNLSASRPQDRQFILSSKKLLLSDSGFYLCAWSVRKPTQYFGPGTRLLVL.

The chain combines TRBV7-6 with TRBJ2-1, with TRBD1 matching 7 bases. The V gene end was trimmed by 5 bases and the J gene end by 6 bases; junction bases not matched to a gene: 16. The CDR3 has 17 residues. Per the germline V gene, CDR1 is SGHVS and CDR2 is FNYEAQ. The CDR3 bases are TGTGCCAGCAGCCCCAAGGGGCGACAGGGAAGGCGCAATGAGCAGTTCTTC. It is translated as CASSPKGRQGRRNEQFF.

In this sample, this clone turned up once. The chain couples TRBV4-2 to TRBJ2-3, with TRBD1 matching over 12 bases. V shed 0 bases, J shed 5 bases, and the junction held 6 bases outside the gene matches. This CDR3 has 17 amino acids. CDR1 and CDR2 (germline): LGHNA, YNFKEQ. CDR3 sequence: CASSQELGQGAKDTQYF. In nucleotides, the CDR3 is TGTGCCAGCAGCCAAGAGTTGGGACAGGGGGCCAAAGATACGCAGTATTTT.

This chain connects TRBV7-9 to TRBJ2-2; 9 bases agree with TRBD1. With 5 bases clipped from V and 0 bases from J, the junction kept 4 bases outside the gene matches. The CDR3 runs 16 residues. CDR1 SEHNR and CDR2 FQNEAQ come from the germline V gene (reference sequence). The CDR3 DNA follows: TGTGCCAGCAGCATACAGGGGGCTGCGAACACCGGGGAGCTGTTTTTT. Encoded protein: CASSIQGAANTGELFF.

CDR3 DNA sequence: TGTGCCAGCAGCCACTCAACAGGGAGCACTAATGAAAAACTGTTTTTT. Its protein is CASSHSTGSTNEKLFF. The chain recombines TRBV7-2 with TRBJ1-4; TRBD1 is a possible D gene (6 bases). V was cut by 5 bases and J by 2 bases, with 15 bases left in between. From germline, CDR1 is SGHTA and CDR2 FQGNSA. CDR3 length: 16 residues.

The V gene is TRBV5-1, the J gene TRBJ2-1, with 7 bases aligning to TRBD2. This CDR3 comprises 14 residues. The germline gives CDR1 SGHRS, CDR2 YFSETQ. The V segment lost 4 bases and the J segment 2 bases; nucleotides outside the gene matches: 3. The CDR3 nucleotides read TGCGCCAGCAGCGGCGGGAGTGCCTACAATGAGCAGTTCTTC. This codes for CASSGGSAYNEQFF.

The genes are TRBV5-1 and TRBJ2-5, with a possible D match to TRBD2 (5 bases). This CDR3 comprises 15 residues. Per germline, CDR1 SGHRS and CDR2 YFSETQ. Trimming removed 0 bases from V and 5 bases from J, with 14 bases in between. The DNA of the CDR3 is TGCGCCAGCAGCTTGGCCCCCGGGATTGATGAGACCCAGTACTTC. As protein: CASSLAPGIDETQYF. Full variable domain (outside the CDR3, taken from reference TRBV5-1 and TRBJ2-5): KAGVTQTPRYLIKTRGQQVTLSCSPISGHRSVSWYQQTPGQGLQFLFEYFSETQRNKGNFPGRFSGRQFSNSRSEMNVSTLELGDSALYLCASSLAPGIDETQYFGPGTRLLVL.

V is TRBV28 and J is TRBJ2-5; 10 bases align to TRBD1. With 6 bases clipped from V and 4 bases from J, the junction kept 2 bases outside the gene matches. The germline V gene encodes CDR1 MDHEN and CDR2 SYDVKM. This CDR3 contains 13 residues. CDR3 residues: CASRDRGVETQYF. In nucleotides, the CDR3 is TGTGCCAGCAGGGACAGGGGGGTAGAGACCCAGTACTTC.

This clone was picked up a small number of times. This chain links TRBV6-5 with TRBJ2-3; 7 bases line up with TRBD2. The V and J ends lost 5 bases and 4 bases, in that order; junction bases with no gene match: 3. This CDR3 is built from 13 residues. The germline CDR1 and CDR2 sequences are MNHEY and SVGAGI. The chain's CDR3 is CASSPTSADTQYF. For the CDR3, the DNA is TGTGCCAGCAGTCCCACTAGCGCAGATACGCAGTATTTT.

This rearrangement joins TRBV14 to TRBJ2-5; maybe TRBD2 (5 bases). CDR3 length: 15 amino acids. V lost 3 bases and J 0 bases, leaving 11 bases between the germline ends. The germline CDR1 and CDR2 sequences are SGHDN and FVKESK. CDR3 DNA: TGTGCCAGCAGCCACGACGGGGTGCACCAAGAGACCCAGTACTTC. Translating gives CASSHDGVHQETQYF.